The 26 T cell receptor beta chains below all came from one sample that was sequenced in a study of blood T cell repertoires in COVID-19. Only in-frame clones appear in the TCRdb table, and some are missing; sequencing was by immunoSEQ multiplex PCR. The repertoire holds 100,000 to 150,000 clones, with about 80% as singletons. Sequencing was carried out using peripheral blood. All receptors come from a woman aged 50 to 65 with acute or convalescent COVID-19.

V and J are TRBV19 and TRBJ2-2; 9 bases align to TRBD1. The CDR3 runs to 18 residues. V gave up 8 bases and J gave up 5 bases; unmatched junction bases: 18. CDR1 LNHDA and CDR2 SQIVND come from the germline V gene (reference sequence). The DNA of the CDR3 is TGTGCCAGTCGTGTTAGAGAGGCGGGACAGGGAGGGACCGGGGAGCTGTTTTTT. Translation: CASRVREAGQGGTGELFF.

As concerns this clone: Other nucleotide sequences in the sample specify the same CDR3. The chain has TRBV29-1 and TRBJ1-1, with 7 bases identical to TRBD1. The CDR3 is 12 residues long. The V gene's germline CDR1 is SQVTM and CDR2 ANQGSEA. Trimming took 2 bases from V and 4 from J; bases not matched to a gene: 1. This CDR3 is CSVEQGGTEAFF. The CDR3 coding sequence is TGCAGCGTTGAACAGGGGGGCACTGAAGCTTTCTTT.

The chain is built from TRBV7-9 and TRBJ2-2; 10 nucleotides align to TRBD1. V dropped 4 bases and J dropped 1; count of bases not matched to a gene: 3. CDR3 length: 16 amino acids. The germline V gene has CDR1 SEHNR and CDR2 FQNEAQ (reference sequence). The CDR3 here is CASSSDRGRNTGELFF. In DNA, the CDR3 is TGTGCCAGCAGCTCAGACAGGGGGCGGAACACCGGGGAGCTGTTTTTT.

The V gene is TRBV9, the J gene TRBJ1-4, with unresolved D. Between the trimmed V and J ends, which lost 3 bases and 5 bases, there was a span of 11 bases. The CDR3 has 14 residues. Germline V gives CDR1 SGDLS, CDR2 YYNGEE. The CDR3 bases are TGTGCCAGCAGCGCACACGAAAGAAATGAAAAACTGTTTTTT. It encodes CASSAHERNEKLFF.

V gene TRBV19 combines with J gene TRBJ1-1; the D is unclear. CDR3 size: 11 residues. CDR1 and CDR2 from the germline V gene are LNHDA and SQIVND (reference sequence). V lost 6 bases and J 4 bases, leaving 6 bases between the germline ends. The CDR3 reads CASSFRTEAFF. In DNA, the CDR3 is TGTGCCAGTAGCTTCCGCACTGAAGCTTTCTTT.

This chain uses TRBV19 with TRBJ1-1; no definite D call. Trimming stripped 5 bases from V and 4 bases from J, with 8 bases between. CDR3 size: 12 residues. Germline assignment: CDR1 LNHDA and CDR2 SQIVND (reference sequence). DNA for the CDR3: TGTGCCAGTAGTCTCCGGGGCACTGAAGCTTTCTTT. Protein sequence: CASSLRGTEAFF.

The chain joins TRBV21-1 to TRBJ1-4; TRBD1 is taken as the D call from the table, unchecked against the DNA. TRBV21-1 is shown as a pseudogene. The CDR3 consists of 17 residues. This CDR3 reads CASSKGVHRGRCEKLFF. CDR3 coding DNA: TGTGCCAGCAGCAAGGGGGTTCACAGGGGGCGCTGTGAAAAACTGTTTTTT.

This clone appeared a single time. The CDR3 DNA is TGCGCCAGCAGCTTGGTAGGCCCGCAGACAGGCCCGAACTATGGCTACACCTTC. Its protein is CASSLVGPQTGPNYGYTF. This chain connects TRBV5-1 to TRBJ1-2; TRBD1 is a possible D gene (6 bases). V lost 0 bases and J 2 bases, leaving 20 bases between the germline ends. CDR3 length: 18 amino acids. Germline V gene lookup returns CDR1 SGHRS and CDR2 YFSETQ. The full variable domain, completed using reference TRBV5-1 and TRBJ1-2, is KAGVTQTPRYLIKTRGQQVTLSCSPISGHRSVSWYQQTPGQGLQFLFEYFSETQRNKGNFPGRFSGRQFSNSRSEMNVSTLELGDSALYLCASSLVGPQTGPNYGYTFGSGTRLTVV.

The chain links TRBV9 to TRBJ1-2; no clear D. The CDR3 totals 15 residues. The germline CDR1 and CDR2 sequences are SGDLS and YYNGEE. The V gene lost 6 bases and the J gene lost 2 bases, with 17 bases spanning the gap. The CDR3 here is CASNPGDERNYGYTF. The CDR3 DNA reads as TGTGCCAGCAACCCCGGGGATGAAAGAAACTATGGCTACACCTTC.

The chain employs TRBV5-4 and TRBJ1-5; D remains unclear. The CDR3 runs 16 residues. Trimming cost V 0 bases and J 4 bases, with 14 bases left between them. Germline V gives CDR1 SGHNT, CDR2 YYREEE (reference sequence). Written as DNA, the CDR3 is TGTGCCAGCAGCTTGGTTGAAGGACTGTCGAATCAGCCCCAGCATTTT. Protein product: CASSLVEGLSNQPQHF.

The chain has TRBV5-1 and TRBJ2-7, with TRBD1 matching 7 bases. The CDR3 has 15 residues. V lost 5 bases, J lost 3 bases, and 11 bases stayed unmatched. Germline CDR1 is SGHRS and CDR2 is YFSETQ. CDR3 in amino acids: CASRLIGAGGYEQYF. In nucleotides, the CDR3 is TGCGCCAGCAGACTTATTGGGGCAGGGGGCTACGAGCAGTACTTC.

This chain joins TRBV2 and TRBJ2-3; a possible D gene is TRBD2 (6 bases). Germline CDR1 SNHLY, CDR2 FYNNEI. There are 12 residues in the CDR3. V was cut by 7 bases and J by 14 bases, with 19 bases left in between. DNA of the CDR3: TGTGCCAGCACCAGGGACTCCCCGGCGAGGTATTTT. It translates to CASTRDSPARYF. The whole variable domain, filled in from reference TRBV2 and TRBJ2-3, reads EPEVTQTPSHQVTQMGQEVILRCVPISNHLYFYWYRQILGQKVEFLVSFYNNEISEKSEIFDDQFSVERPDGSNFTLKIRSTKLEDSAMYFCASTRDSPARYFGPGTRLTVL.

The chain carries TRBV14 and TRBJ2-7, with D possibly matching TRBD1 (5 bases). V lost 5 bases to trimming and J lost 5 bases, with 13 bases between them. Germline lookup yields CDR1 SGHDN and CDR2 FVKESK. This CDR3 has 13 residues. The CDR3 spells CASSTTRVDEQYF. In DNA form, the CDR3 reads TGTGCCAGCAGCACAACCAGGGTGGACGAGCAGTACTTC. The full variable domain, its missing parts supplied by reference TRBV14 and TRBJ2-7, is EAGVTQFPSHSVIEKGQTVTLRCDPISGHDNLYWYRRVMGKEIKFLLHFVKESKQDESGMPNNRFLAERTGGTYSTLKVQPAELEDSGVYFCASSTTRVDEQYFGPGTRLTVT.

The sample holds a few counts of this clone. This chain connects TRBV24-1 to TRBJ1-5, with TRBD1 as a possible D gene (5 bases). V was shortened by 6 bases and J by 5 bases, with 13 bases between the two germline ends. Germline V lookup: CDR1 KGHDR, CDR2 SFDVKD. The CDR3 is 14 amino acids. Here the CDR3 reads CATSLPGSHQPQHF. CDR3 nucleotide sequence: TGTGCCACCAGTTTGCCAGGGTCCCATCAGCCCCAGCATTTT.

The chain carries TRBV5-1 and TRBJ1-3; D may be TRBD1 (5 bases). The germline V gene encodes CDR1 SGHRS and CDR2 YFSETQ. The V and J ends lost 2 bases and 0 bases respectively, with 15 bases between them. CDR3 length equals 17 residues. CDR3: CASSFGGTVDSGNTIYF. The CDR3 DNA reads TGCGCCAGCAGCTTTGGCGGGACGGTTGACTCTGGAAACACCATATATTTT.

The rearrangement uses TRBV18 and TRBJ1-3; D uncertain. The germline V gene encodes CDR1 KGHSH and CDR2 LQKENI. Trimming shortened V by 1 base and J by 1 base, and 11 bases separated the two germline ends. The CDR3 spans 16 residues. CDR3 coding DNA: TGTGCCAGCTCACCACGCGGGAAAGCTTCTGGAAACACCATATATTTT. The encoded protein is CASSPRGKASGNTIYF.

The chain uses TRBV7-9 and TRBJ2-7, with TRBD2 identical over 8 bases. The CDR3 sequence is 13 residues long. J gave up 3 bases and V 7 bases, and 5 bases lay outside the gene matches. From germline, CDR1 is SEHNR and CDR2 FQNEAQ (reference sequence). The CDR3 DNA reads TGTGCCAGCACCATCGCGGGGGGCTACGAGCAGTACTTC. Translation: CASTIAGGYEQYF.

CDR3 bases: TGTGCCAGCCGACAGGGTCTGGAGGGCACTGAAGCTTTCTTT. Its protein is CASRQGLEGTEAFF. The V and J genes are TRBV28 and TRBJ1-1; 7 positions match TRBD1. The V segment lost 8 bases and the J segment 4 bases; nucleotides outside the gene matches: 10. Germline loops: CDR1 MDHEN, CDR2 SYDVKM. The CDR3 is 14 amino acids.

V gene TRBV29-1 combines with J gene TRBJ2-3, with D unresolved. V was pared by 1 base and J by 0 bases, with 5 bases between. The germline CDR1 and CDR2 sequences are SQVTM and ANQGSEA. This CDR3 spans 13 amino acids. The CDR3 protein is CSVEAVSTDTQYF. Here the CDR3 DNA reads TGCAGCGTTGAAGCAGTAAGCACAGATACGCAGTATTTT.

This chain links TRBV5-1 with TRBJ1-1; maybe TRBD1 (6 bases). The germline V and J ends were trimmed by 4 bases and 0 bases, with 22 bases remaining between them. Germline assignment: CDR1 SGHRS and CDR2 YFSETQ. The CDR3 is made up of 18 amino acids. The CDR3, as DNA: TGCGCCAGCAGCAACATTGGTACGGCCAGGGGACTGAACACTGAAGCTTTCTTT. Translation gives CASSNIGTARGLNTEAFF. Using reference TRBV5-1 and TRBJ1-1 for the parts outside the CDR3, the full variable domain is KAGVTQTPRYLIKTRGQQVTLSCSPISGHRSVSWYQQTPGQGLQFLFEYFSETQRNKGNFPGRFSGRQFSNSRSEMNVSTLELGDSALYLCASSNIGTARGLNTEAFFGQGTRLTVV.

This clone was seen a single time. J is TRBJ2-7 and V is TRBV6-1, with D perhaps TRBD1 (6 bases). Germline-derived CDR1 and CDR2 are MNHNS and SASEGT. V lost 3 bases and J lost 5, with 11 bases in between. The CDR3 extends over 13 amino acids. Here the CDR3 DNA reads TGTGCCAGCAGTGAGAGGGGGAACAACGAGCAGTACTTC. As protein: CASSERGNNEQYF.

The V gene is TRBV2, the J gene TRBJ1-2, with D perhaps matching TRBD1 (6 bases). The CDR3 contains 15 residues. Germline CDR1 SNHLY, CDR2 FYNNEI. The V and J ends lost 8 bases and 0 bases respectively, with 16 bases between them. The CDR3 spells CASRLDRPSNYGYTF. DNA for the CDR3: TGTGCCAGCCGACTCGACAGGCCCTCTAACTATGGCTACACCTTC. Filled out from reference TRBV2 and TRBJ1-2, the complete variable domain reads EPEVTQTPSHQVTQMGQEVILRCVPISNHLYFYWYRQILGQKVEFLVSFYNNEISEKSEIFDDQFSVERPDGSNFTLKIRSTKLEDSAMYFCASRLDRPSNYGYTFGSGTRLTVV.

The rearrangement joins TRBV12-5 to TRBJ1-2; maybe TRBD1 (6 bases). Per germline, CDR1 LGHNT and CDR2 FRNRAP. V shed 0 bases and J shed 1 base, with 12 bases lying between them. The CDR3 contains 16 residues. The chain's CDR3 is CASGLVPGHFNYGYTF. CDR3 nucleotide sequence: TGTGCTAGTGGTTTGGTTCCGGGACATTTTAACTATGGCTACACCTTC.

The rearrangement uses TRBV12-3 or TRBV12-4 and TRBJ2-1; possibly TRBD2 for D (5 bases). CDR3 length equals 13 residues. V was trimmed by 6 bases and J by 8 bases, leaving 14 bases between them. The CDR3 nucleotides read TGTGCCAGCAGCGCTCACCGGCGGGATGAGCAGTTCTTC. It encodes CASSAHRRDEQFF.

The chain is built from TRBV5-4 and TRBJ2-3; 10 nucleotides match TRBD2. Germline-derived CDR1 and CDR2 are SGHNT and YYREEE (reference sequence). V shed 5 bases, J shed 3 bases, and the junction held 3 bases outside the gene matches. The CDR3 totals 14 residues. The CDR3 spells CASRSGLATDTQYF. The CDR3 bases are TGTGCCAGCAGATCGGGACTAGCGACAGATACGCAGTATTTT.

This clone occurred a few times. This rearrangement joins TRBV9 to TRBJ1-1; a weak D match, TRBD1 (5 bases). The CDR3 loop spans 15 amino acids. Trimming cost V 1 base and J 4 bases, with 14 bases left between them. The V gene's germline CDR1 is SGDLS and CDR2 YYNGEE. CDR3 nucleotides: TGTGCCAGCAGCGTATCTCAGGGCTGGGGCACTGAAGCTTTCTTT. This sequence encodes CASSVSQGWGTEAFF.